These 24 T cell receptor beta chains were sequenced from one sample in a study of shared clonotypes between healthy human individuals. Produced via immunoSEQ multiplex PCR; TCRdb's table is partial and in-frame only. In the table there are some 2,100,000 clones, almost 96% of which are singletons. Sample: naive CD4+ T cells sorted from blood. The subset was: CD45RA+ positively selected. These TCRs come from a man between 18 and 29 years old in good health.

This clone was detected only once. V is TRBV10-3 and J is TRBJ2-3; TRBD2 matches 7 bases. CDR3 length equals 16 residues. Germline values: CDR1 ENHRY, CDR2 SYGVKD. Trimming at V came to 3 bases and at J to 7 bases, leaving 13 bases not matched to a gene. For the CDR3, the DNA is TGTGCCATCAGTGATTGGGCGGGGGACGCGTCAAATACGCAGTATTTT. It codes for CAISDWAGDASNTQYF.

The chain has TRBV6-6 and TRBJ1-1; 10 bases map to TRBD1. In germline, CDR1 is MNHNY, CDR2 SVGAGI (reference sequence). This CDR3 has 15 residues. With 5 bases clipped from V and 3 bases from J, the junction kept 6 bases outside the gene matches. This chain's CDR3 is CASSQTGGAYTEAFF. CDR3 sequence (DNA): TGTGCCAGCAGTCAGACAGGGGGCGCATACACTGAAGCTTTCTTT.

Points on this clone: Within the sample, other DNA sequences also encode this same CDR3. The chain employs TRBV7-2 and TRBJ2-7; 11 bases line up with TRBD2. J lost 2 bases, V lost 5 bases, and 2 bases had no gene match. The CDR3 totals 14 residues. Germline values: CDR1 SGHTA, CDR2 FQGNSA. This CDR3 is CASSRLAGPYEQYF. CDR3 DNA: TGTGCCAGCAGCAGACTAGCGGGACCCTACGAGCAGTACTTC.

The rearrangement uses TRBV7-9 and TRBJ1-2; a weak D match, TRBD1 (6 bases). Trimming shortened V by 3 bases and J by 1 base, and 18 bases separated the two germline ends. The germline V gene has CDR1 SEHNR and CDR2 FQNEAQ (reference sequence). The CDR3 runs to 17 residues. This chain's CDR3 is CASSFLFPGQHNYGYTF. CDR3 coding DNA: TGTGCCAGCAGCTTCCTCTTCCCGGGACAACATAACTATGGCTACACCTTC.

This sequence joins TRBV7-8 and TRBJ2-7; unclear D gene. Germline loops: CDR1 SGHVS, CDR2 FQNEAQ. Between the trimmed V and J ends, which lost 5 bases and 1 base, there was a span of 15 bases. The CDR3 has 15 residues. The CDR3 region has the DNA TGTGCCAGCAGCCTAGATGTCAGGAGTTCCTACGAGCAGTACTTC. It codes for CASSLDVRSSYEQYF.

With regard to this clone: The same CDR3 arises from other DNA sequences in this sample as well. The CDR3 region has the DNA TGTGCCAGCAGTTCTCGGGGATATAGCAATCAGCCCCAGCATTTT. It encodes CASSSRGYSNQPQHF. J is TRBJ1-5 and V is TRBV27; D uncertain. Looked up from germline, CDR1 is MNHEY and CDR2 is SMNVEV (reference sequence). The V and J ends lost 4 bases and 0 bases respectively, with 10 bases between them. The CDR3 runs to 15 residues.

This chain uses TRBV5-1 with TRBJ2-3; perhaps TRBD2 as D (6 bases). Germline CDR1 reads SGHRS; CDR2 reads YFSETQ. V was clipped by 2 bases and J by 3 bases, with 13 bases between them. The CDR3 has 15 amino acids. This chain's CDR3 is CASSLGGRRTDTQYF. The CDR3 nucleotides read TGCGCCAGCAGCTTAGGAGGGAGAAGGACAGATACGCAGTATTTT.

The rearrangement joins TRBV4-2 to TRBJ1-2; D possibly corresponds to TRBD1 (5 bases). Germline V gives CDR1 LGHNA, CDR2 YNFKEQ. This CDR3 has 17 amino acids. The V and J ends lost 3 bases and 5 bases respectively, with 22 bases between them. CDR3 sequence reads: CASSQGDLVEAWYGYTF. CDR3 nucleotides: TGTGCCAGCAGCCAGGGGGATCTTGTGGAGGCATGGTATGGCTACACCTTC.

CDR3 bases: TGTGCCACCAGCAGAGATCGTTCGGCTACAGCTAGCACAGATACGCAGTATTTT. Translating it yields CATSRDRSATASTDTQYF. The chain links TRBV15 to TRBJ2-3; no firm D call. CDR1 LNHNV and CDR2 YYDKDF come from the germline V gene (reference sequence). CDR3 size: 18 residues. V lost 0 bases, J lost 0 bases, and 16 bases lay in between.

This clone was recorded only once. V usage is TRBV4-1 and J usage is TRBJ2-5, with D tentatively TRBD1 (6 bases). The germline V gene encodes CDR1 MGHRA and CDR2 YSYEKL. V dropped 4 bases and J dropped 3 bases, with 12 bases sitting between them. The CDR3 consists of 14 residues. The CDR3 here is CASSLLGQKETQYF. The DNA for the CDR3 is TGCGCCAGCAGCCTCCTCGGACAGAAAGAGACCCAGTACTTC.

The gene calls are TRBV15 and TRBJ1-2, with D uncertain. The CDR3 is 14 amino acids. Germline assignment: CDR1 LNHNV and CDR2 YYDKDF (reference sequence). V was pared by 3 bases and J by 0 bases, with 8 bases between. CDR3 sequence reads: CATSSLQPNYGYTF. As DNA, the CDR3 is TGTGCCACCAGCAGTTTACAGCCTAACTATGGCTACACCTTC. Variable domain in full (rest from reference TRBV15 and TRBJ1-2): DAMVIQNPRYQVTQFGKPVTLSCSQTLNHNVMYWYQQKSSQAPKLLFHYYDKDFNNEADTPDNFQSRRPNTSFCFLDIRSPGLGDTAMYLCATSSLQPNYGYTFGSGTRLTVV.

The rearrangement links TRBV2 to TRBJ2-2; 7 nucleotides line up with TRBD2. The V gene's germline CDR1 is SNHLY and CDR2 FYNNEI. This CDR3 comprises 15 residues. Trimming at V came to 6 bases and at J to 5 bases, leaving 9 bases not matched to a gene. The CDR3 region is CASRGREGWTGELFF. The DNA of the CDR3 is TGTGCCAGCAGAGGAAGGGAGGGATGGACCGGGGAGCTGTTTTTT.

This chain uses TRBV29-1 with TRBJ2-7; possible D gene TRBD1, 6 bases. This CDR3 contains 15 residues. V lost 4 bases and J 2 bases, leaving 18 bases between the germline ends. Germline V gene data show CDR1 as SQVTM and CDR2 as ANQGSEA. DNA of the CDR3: TGCAGCGTTGTGGTTTTTGGGGACATAGCCTACGAGCAGTACTTC. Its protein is CSVVVFGDIAYEQYF.

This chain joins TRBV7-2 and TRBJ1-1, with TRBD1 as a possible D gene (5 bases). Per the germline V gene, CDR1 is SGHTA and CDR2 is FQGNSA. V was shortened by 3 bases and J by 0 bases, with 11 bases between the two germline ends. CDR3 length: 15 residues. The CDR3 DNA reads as TGTGCCAGCAGCTTGACGGGACTCTTGAACACTGAAGCTTTCTTT. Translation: CASSLTGLLNTEAFF.

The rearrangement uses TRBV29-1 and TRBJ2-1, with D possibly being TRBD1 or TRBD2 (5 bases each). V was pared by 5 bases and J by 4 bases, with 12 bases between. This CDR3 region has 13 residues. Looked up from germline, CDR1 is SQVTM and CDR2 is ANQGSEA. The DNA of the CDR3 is TGCAGCGTTCCGGGACGGCGATACAATGAGCAGTTCTTC. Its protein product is CSVPGRRYNEQFF.

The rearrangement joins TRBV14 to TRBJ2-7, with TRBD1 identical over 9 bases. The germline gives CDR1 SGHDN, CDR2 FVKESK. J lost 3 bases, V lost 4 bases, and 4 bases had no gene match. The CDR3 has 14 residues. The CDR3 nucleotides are TGTGCCAGCAGCCCGGGACAGGGATACTACGAGCAGTACTTC. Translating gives CASSPGQGYYEQYF.

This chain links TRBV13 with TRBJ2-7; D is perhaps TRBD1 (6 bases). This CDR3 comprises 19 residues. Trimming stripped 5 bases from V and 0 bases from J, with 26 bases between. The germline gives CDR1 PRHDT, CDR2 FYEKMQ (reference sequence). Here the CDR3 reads CASSPIQGKDSLLSYEQYF. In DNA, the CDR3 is TGTGCCAGCAGCCCTATCCAGGGGAAAGATAGCCTCCTCTCCTACGAGCAGTACTTC.

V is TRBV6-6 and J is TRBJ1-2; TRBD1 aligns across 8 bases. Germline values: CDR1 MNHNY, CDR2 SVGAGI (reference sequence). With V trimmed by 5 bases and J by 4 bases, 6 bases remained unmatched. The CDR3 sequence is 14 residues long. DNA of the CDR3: TGTGCCAGCAGTGGGACAGGTGAAAGCTATGGCTACACCTTC. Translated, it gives CASSGTGESYGYTF.

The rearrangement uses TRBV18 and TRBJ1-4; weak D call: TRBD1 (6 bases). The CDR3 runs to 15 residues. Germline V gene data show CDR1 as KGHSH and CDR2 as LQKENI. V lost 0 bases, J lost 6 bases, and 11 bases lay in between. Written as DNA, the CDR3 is TGTGCCAGCTCACCACCGAACGGGGGCGATGAAAAACTGTTTTTT. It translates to CASSPPNGGDEKLFF.

In nucleotides, the CDR3 is TGCGCCAGCAGCCCCCGGGACAGGGCCGCTAACTATGGCTACACCTTC. It translates to CASSPRDRAANYGYTF. The rearrangement links TRBV5-1 to TRBJ1-2, with TRBD1 matching 9 bases. The CDR3 consists of 16 residues. V gave up 4 bases and J gave up 0 bases; unmatched junction bases: 7. CDR1 is SGHRS, CDR2 YFSETQ, per germline.

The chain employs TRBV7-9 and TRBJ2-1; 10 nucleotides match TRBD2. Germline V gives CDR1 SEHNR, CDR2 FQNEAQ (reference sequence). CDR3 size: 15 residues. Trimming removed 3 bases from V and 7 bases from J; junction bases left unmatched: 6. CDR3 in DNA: TGTGCCAGCAGCTTGGGCCTAGCGGGAGAAAATGAGCAGTTCTTC. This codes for CASSLGLAGENEQFF.

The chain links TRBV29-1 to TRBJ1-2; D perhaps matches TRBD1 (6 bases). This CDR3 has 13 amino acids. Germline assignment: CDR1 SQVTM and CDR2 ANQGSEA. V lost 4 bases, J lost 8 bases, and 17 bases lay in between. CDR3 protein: CSVVKEQGRGYTF. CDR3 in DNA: TGCAGCGTTGTTAAGGAACAGGGTCGGGGCTACACCTTC. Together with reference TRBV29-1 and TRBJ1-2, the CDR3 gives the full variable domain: SAVISQKPSRDICQRGTSLTIQCQVDSQVTMMFWYRQQPGQSLTLIATANQGSEATYESGFVIDKFPISRPNLTFSTLTVSNMSPEDSSIYLCSVVKEQGRGYTFGSGTRLTVV.

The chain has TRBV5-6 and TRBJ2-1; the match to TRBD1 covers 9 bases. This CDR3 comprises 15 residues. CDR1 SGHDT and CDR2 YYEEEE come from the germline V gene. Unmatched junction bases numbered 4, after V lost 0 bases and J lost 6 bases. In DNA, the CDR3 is TGTGCCAGCAGCTTGGGGGACAGGGTAATCAATGAGCAGTTCTTC. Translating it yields CASSLGDRVINEQFF.

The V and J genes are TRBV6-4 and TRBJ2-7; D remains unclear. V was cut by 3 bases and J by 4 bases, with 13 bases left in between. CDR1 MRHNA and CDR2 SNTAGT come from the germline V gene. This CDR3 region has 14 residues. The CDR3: CASSDKGETYEQYF. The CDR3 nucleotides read TGTGCCAGCAGTGATAAGGGCGAGACGTACGAGCAGTACTTC.